The TCR beta chain described here comes from a study of cytomegalovirus exposure and HLA in healthy donors. Findings and caveats of the study: Rare TCR sequences predominated, though certain public TCRs were found in many donors. As a later analysis showed, several of the most significant clusters appeared to be linked to common viral pathogens.

A remark on this clone: Its antigen is unidentified.

These donors, healthy bone marrow donors, were studied. The PCR contained 60 Vbeta and 13 Jbeta primers. Sequencing used immunoSEQ multiplex PCR; TCRdb keeps in-frame clones, though not all of them. Among fewer than 200,000 clones, roughly 75% were seen once, and the ten largest hold just under 5%. Germline V gives CDR1 SGHRS, CDR2 YFSETQ. The CDR3 extends over 13 amino acids. Trimming took 6 bases from V and 3 from J; bases not matched to a gene: 2. This TCR derives from a male donor in good health and CMV-seronegative. The sequencing sample was made of PBMCs. The V gene is TRBV5-1, the J gene TRBJ2-5; 10 bases are a match to TRBD2. The CDR3 DNA reads as TGCGCCAGCATGCTAGCGGGAGAAGAGACCCAGTACTTC. Its protein product is CASMLAGEETQYF.